This TCR beta chain was recovered during a study of blood T cell repertoires in COVID-19. Study details: Whether acute or convalescent, the COVID-19 samples came from the United States, Italy and Spain. T cells, B-cell-depleted T cells, or PBMCs supplied cDNA or gDNA.

Produced via immunoSEQ multiplex PCR; TCRdb's table is partial and in-frame only. The sample includes some 200,000 clones, around 83% of them seen just once. This clone was observed a handful of times. The specimen was PBMCs or T cells enriched from blood (not recorded which). This sequence was found in a woman between 35 and 50 years old with acute COVID-19.

CDR3 amino acids: CASGWSSYNSPLHF. CDR3 sequence (DNA): TGTGCCAGCGGGTGGAGCTCCTATAATTCACCCCTCCACTTT. The chain recombines TRBV3-1 (or the pseudogene TRBV3-2) with TRBJ1-6; D unresolved. V was shortened by 8 bases and J by 0 bases, with 8 bases between the two germline ends. The germline gives CDR1 LGHDT, CDR2 YNNKEL (reference sequence). The CDR3 has 14 amino acids.